This TCR beta chain was sequenced for a study of molecular identifiers for immune sequencing clone quantification. As for the study in general: Replicates involved a five-way split of RNA from around 20,000 or 99,000 naive CD8 cells, with sequencing of four.

Trimming cost V 6 bases and J 2 bases, with 26 bases left between them. CDR3 length: 19 amino acids. Germline V lookup: CDR1 MNHEY, CDR2 SMNVEV (reference sequence). The use of previously described methods and listed TCR primers produced the bulk TCR libraries. TCRdb re-derived calls from the PCR reads in MiXCR, one entry per CDR3 protein. The repertoire includes about 640,000 distinct CDR3 sequences, 20% of them detected once, and roughly 0.85% sits in the top ten. V is TRBV27 and J is TRBJ1-5; TRBD1 is a possible D gene (5 bases). The sequencing input was naive CD8+ T cells from blood, with Jurkat cell RNA spiked in. The subset is: FACS-sorted CD8+CD4-CCR7+CD45RA+ naive T cells. The sequence derives from a human donor in good health. Some libraries in this study had Jurkat cell RNA spiked in. As DNA, the CDR3 is TGTGCCAGCAGCCTCTCCCCAAGGGGCCCGCGGGATGGCAATCAGCCCCAGCATTTT. This translates into CASSLSPRGPRDGNQPQHF.